Below, 2 T cell receptor beta chains from the same sample are listed, as sequenced in a study of T-cell reconstitution after alpha-beta-depleted transplantation in children. Unique molecular identifiers were incorporated when the TCRbeta library was constructed. TCRdb used MiXCR to reprocess the PCR reads, holding one entry per CDR3 protein. The sample consists of about 110,000 distinct CDR3 sequences, 10% of them appearing once. The source material was PBMCs, sampled before TCRalphabeta/CD19-depleted stem cell transplant. The receptor source for this set is a boy aged 2 to 10 with acute lymphoblastic leukemia, due to receive a stem cell transplant.

A remark on this clonotype: Relative to the germline gene, one junction end is altered; a read error may explain this. The chain carries TRBV20-1 and TRBJ2-3; a possible D gene is TRBD1 (6 bases). The CDR3 sequence is 13 residues long. Germline assignment: CDR1 DFQATT and CDR2 SNEGSKA (reference sequence). Here the CDR3 reads CSSRDTYTDTEYF. Here the CDR3 DNA reads TGCAGTTCGAGGGACACTTACACAGATACGGAGTATTTT.

This chain links TRBV9 with TRBJ2-2, with D possibly TRBD2 on 6 matching bases. This CDR3 is built from 17 residues. CDR1 is SGDLS, CDR2 YYNGEE, per germline. V lost 3 bases and J lost 2, with 17 bases in between. The CDR3: CASSGQGGRENTGELFF. The CDR3 bases are TGTGCCAGCAGCGGCCAGGGTGGGCGGGAAAACACCGGGGAGCTGTTTTTT.